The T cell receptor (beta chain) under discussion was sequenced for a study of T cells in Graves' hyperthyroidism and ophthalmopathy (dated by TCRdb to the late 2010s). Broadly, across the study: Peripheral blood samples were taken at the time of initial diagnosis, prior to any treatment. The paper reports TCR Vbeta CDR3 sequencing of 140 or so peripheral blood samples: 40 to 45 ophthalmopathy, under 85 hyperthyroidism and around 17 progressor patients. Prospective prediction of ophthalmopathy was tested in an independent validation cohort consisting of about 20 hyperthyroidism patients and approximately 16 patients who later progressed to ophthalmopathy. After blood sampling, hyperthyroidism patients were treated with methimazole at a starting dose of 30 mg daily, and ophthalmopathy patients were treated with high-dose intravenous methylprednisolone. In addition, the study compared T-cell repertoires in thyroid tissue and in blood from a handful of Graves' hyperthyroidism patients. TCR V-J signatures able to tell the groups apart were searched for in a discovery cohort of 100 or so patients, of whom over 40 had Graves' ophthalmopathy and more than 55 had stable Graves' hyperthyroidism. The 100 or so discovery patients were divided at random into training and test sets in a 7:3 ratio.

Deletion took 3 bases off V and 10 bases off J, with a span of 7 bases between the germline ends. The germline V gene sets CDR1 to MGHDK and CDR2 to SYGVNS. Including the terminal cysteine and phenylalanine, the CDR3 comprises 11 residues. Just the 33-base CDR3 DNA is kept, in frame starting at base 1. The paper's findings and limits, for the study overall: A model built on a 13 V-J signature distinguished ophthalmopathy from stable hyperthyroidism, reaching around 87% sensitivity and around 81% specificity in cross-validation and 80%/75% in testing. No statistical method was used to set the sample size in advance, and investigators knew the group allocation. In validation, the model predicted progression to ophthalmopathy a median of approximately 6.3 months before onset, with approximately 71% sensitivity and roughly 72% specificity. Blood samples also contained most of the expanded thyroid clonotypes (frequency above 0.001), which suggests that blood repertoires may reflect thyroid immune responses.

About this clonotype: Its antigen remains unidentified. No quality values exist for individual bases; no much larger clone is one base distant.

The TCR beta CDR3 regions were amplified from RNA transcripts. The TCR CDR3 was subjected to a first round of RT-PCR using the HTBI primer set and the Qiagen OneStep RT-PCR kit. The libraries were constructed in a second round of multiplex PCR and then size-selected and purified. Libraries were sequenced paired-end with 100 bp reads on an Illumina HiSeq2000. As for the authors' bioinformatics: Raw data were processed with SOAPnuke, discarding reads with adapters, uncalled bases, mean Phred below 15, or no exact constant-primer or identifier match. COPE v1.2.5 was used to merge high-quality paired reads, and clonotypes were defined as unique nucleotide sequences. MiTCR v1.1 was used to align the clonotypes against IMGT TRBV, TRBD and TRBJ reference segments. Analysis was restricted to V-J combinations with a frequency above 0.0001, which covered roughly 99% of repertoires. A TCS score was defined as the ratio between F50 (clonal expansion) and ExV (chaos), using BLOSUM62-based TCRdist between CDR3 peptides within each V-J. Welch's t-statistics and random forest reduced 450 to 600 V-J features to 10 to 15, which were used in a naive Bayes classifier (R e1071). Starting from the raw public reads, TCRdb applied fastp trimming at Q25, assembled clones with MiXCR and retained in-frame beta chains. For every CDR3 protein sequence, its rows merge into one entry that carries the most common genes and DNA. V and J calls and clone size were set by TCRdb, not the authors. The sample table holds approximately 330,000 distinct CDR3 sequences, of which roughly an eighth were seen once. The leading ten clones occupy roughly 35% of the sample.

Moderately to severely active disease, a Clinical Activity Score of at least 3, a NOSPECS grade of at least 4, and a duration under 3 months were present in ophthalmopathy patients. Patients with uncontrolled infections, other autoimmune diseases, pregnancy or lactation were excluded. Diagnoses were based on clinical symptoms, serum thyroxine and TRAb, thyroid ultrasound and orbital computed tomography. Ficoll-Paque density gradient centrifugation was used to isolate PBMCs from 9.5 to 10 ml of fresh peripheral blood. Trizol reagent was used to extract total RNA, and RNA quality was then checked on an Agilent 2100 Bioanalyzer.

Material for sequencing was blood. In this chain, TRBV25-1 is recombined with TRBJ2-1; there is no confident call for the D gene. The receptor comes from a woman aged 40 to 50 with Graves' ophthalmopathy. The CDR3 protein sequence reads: CASSELTEQFF. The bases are TGTGCCAGCAGTGAGCTTACGGAGCAGTTCTTC. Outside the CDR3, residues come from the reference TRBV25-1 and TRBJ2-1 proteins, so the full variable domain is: EADIYQTPRYLVIGTGKKITLECSQTMGHDKMYWYQQDPGMELHLIHYSYGVNSTEKGDLSSESTVSRIRTEHFPLTLESARPSHTSQYLCASSELTEQFFGPGTRLTVL.